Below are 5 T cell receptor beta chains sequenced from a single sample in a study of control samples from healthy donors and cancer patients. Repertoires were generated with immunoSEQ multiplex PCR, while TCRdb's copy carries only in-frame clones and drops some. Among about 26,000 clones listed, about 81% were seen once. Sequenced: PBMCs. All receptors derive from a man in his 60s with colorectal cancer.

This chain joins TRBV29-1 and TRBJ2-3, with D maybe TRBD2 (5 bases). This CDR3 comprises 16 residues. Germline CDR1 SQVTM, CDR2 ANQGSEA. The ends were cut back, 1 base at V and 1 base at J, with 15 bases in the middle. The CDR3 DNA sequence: TGCAGCGTTGAAGGGCTAGGGAGTAAGGGCACAGATACGCAGTATTTT. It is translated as CSVEGLGSKGTDTQYF.

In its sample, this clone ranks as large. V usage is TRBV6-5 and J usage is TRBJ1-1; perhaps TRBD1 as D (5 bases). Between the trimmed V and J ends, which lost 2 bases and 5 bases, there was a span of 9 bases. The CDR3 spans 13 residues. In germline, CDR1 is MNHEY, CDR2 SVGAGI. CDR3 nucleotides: TGTGCCAGCAGTTACGTCTCAGGGACTGAAGCTTTCTTT. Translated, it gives CASSYVSGTEAFF.

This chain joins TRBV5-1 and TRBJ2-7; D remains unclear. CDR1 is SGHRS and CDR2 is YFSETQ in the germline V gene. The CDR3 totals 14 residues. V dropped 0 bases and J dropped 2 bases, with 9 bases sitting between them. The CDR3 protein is CASSLGVPAYEQYF. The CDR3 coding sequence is TGCGCCAGCAGCTTGGGGGTCCCAGCCTACGAGCAGTACTTC.

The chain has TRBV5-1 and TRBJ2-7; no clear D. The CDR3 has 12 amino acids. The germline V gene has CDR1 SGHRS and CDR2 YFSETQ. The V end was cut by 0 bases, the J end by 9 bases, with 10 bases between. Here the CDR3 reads CASSLVPGGQYF. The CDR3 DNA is TGCGCCAGCAGCTTGGTTCCGGGTGGGCAGTACTTC.

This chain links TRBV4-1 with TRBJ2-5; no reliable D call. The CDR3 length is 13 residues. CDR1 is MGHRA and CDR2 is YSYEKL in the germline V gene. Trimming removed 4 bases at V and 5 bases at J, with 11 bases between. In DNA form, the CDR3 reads TGCGCCAGCAGCCGTTTAGGACGGGAGACCCAGTACTTC. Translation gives CASSRLGRETQYF.